These 30 T cell receptor beta chains were sequenced from one sample in a study (dated by TCRdb to about 2015). Tregs were isolated as CD4+CD25+CD127-/low cells. The method was 5' RACE. Sequencing was performed on an Illumina MiSeq. TCRdb applied fastp at Q25 and MiXCR to the public reads, then kept only in-frame beta chains. Rows are combined by CDR3 protein, so each entry shows the most common genes and DNA. Within this sample are over 25,000 distinct CDR3 sequences, with about a quarter of them counted one time only. The ten biggest clones cover less than 2.5% of the sample. The sequenced sample consisted of tumor-infiltrating Tregs sorted from the breast tumor. The receptor source for this set is a female donor with breast cancer.

Worth noting for this clonotype: The CDR3 ends on some other residue instead of the conserved phenylalanine or tryptophan, so this is likely a read error. The chain carries TRBV7-9 and TRBJ2-1, with D perhaps given as TRBD1 or TRBD2 (5 bases each). The CDR3 extends over 13 amino acids. The V gene's germline CDR1 is SEHNR and CDR2 FQNEAQ (reference sequence). The CDR3 spells CASSLALGDEQFY. DNA of the CDR3: TGCGCCAGCAGCTTAGCGCTGGGGGATGAGCAGTTCTAC.

The genes are TRBV2 and TRBJ1-1; the D is unclear. CDR1 is SNHLY, CDR2 FYNNEI, per germline. The V end lost 3 bases, the J end lost 5 bases, and 10 bases lay between the germline ends. The CDR3 extends over 13 amino acids. The CDR3 bases are TGTGCCAGCAGTGAGGAAAGAAGAACTGAAGCTTTCTTT. This translates into CASSEERRTEAFF.

This clonotype was detected only a few times. The chain couples TRBV3-1 to TRBJ1-5; tentative D call: TRBD1 (5 bases). The CDR3 consists of 13 residues. Germline CDR1 is LGHDT and CDR2 is YNNKEL (reference sequence). V was cut by 4 bases and J by 5 bases, with 9 bases left in between. The CDR3 DNA reads TGTGCCAGCAGCCGGGACGGATATCAGCCCCAGCATTTT. It codes for CASSRDGYQPQHF.

This chain uses TRBV3-2 with TRBJ2-2. TRBV3-2 is a documented pseudogene. The CDR3 sequence is 14 residues long. Here the CDR3 DNA reads TGTGCCAGCAGTACTACAAGAAGCACCGGGGAGCTGTTTTTT. Translation: CASSTTRSTGELFF.

The sample holds a few counts of this clonotype. The gene calls are TRBV7-9 and TRBJ2-1; no definite D call. Germline CDR1 SEHNR, CDR2 FQNEAQ (reference sequence). The germline V and J ends were trimmed by 5 bases and 6 bases, with 14 bases remaining between them. The CDR3 spans 14 residues. CDR3 region: CASSPRVSVNEQFF. The CDR3 DNA reads as TGTGCCAGCAGCCCCAGAGTCAGCGTCAATGAGCAGTTCTTC.

This clonotype was detected many times. The chain joins TRBV7-3 to TRBJ2-2; possible D gene TRBD2, 5 bases. V shed 1 base and J shed 0 bases, with 9 bases lying between them. The germline V gene has CDR1 SGHTA and CDR2 FQGTGA. The CDR3 is made up of 16 amino acids. The CDR3 reads CASSLRGRSNTGELFF. The CDR3 region has the DNA TGTGCCAGCAGCTTAAGAGGGCGATCGAACACCGGGGAGCTGTTTTTT.

Regarding this clonotype: A much bigger clone sits one base away, suggesting this may be a read error. V gene TRBV18 combines with J gene TRBJ2-2, with D perhaps TRBD1 (6 bases). The CDR3 totals 15 residues. In germline, CDR1 is KGHSH, CDR2 LQKENI. CDR3 nucleotide sequence: TGTGCCAGCTCAACGACAGGTGCGAACACCGGGGAGCTGTATTTT. Protein sequence: CASSTTGANTGELYF.

This clonotype was counted at least ten times. The chain has TRBV7-9 and TRBJ2-1; 12 bases line up with TRBD2. Germline CDR1 and CDR2: SEHNR and FQNEAQ (reference sequence). J was trimmed by 3 bases and V by 5 bases; bases with no gene match: 11. This CDR3 is built from 18 residues. CDR3 DNA sequence: TGTGCCAGCAGCACCTGGACTAGCGGGAATGGTGGCTACAATGAGCAGTTCTTC. This encodes CASSTWTSGNGGYNEQFF.

The table lists this clonotype with many counts. The chain combines TRBV12-3 or TRBV12-4 with TRBJ2-6; the match to TRBD1 covers 9 bases. J lost 2 bases, V lost 5 bases, and 7 bases had no gene match. CDR3 size: 17 residues. The CDR3 protein is CASSPGQGRPGANVLTF. The CDR3 DNA reads TGTGCCAGCAGTCCGGGACAGGGAAGACCTGGGGCCAACGTCCTGACTTTC.

This clonotype was found a few times. Germline is not matched at one junction end, which may reflect a read error. The chain links TRBV20-1 to TRBJ2-3, with no clear D. The CDR3 runs to 12 residues. From germline, CDR1 is DFQATT and CDR2 SNEGSKA (reference sequence). The CDR3 nucleotides read TGCAGCGCTAGAGACTGGGGAGATACGCAGTATTTT. Its protein is CSARDWGDTQYF.

Worth noting for this clonotype: This clone may be a read error of a much larger clone one base away. The chain employs TRBV20-1 and TRBJ2-7, with D unresolved. Looked up from germline, CDR1 is DFQATT and CDR2 is SNEGSKA (reference sequence). This CDR3 contains 13 residues. Between the trimmed V and J ends, which lost 2 bases and 0 bases, there was a span of 8 bases. This CDR3 reads CSARPLTSYEQYF. CDR3 DNA sequence: TGCAGTGCTAGACCACTTACCTCCTACGAGCAGTACTTC.

This clonotype was counted between two and nine times. The rearrangement links TRBV2 to TRBJ1-4, with D perhaps TRBD1 (5 bases). The CDR3 is 13 residues long. The V end was cut by 4 bases, the J end by 5 bases, with 8 bases between. The germline V gene encodes CDR1 SNHLY and CDR2 FYNNEI. As DNA, the CDR3 is TGTGCCAGCAGTGGACAGAGAAATGAAAAACTGTTTTTT. This codes for CASSGQRNEKLFF.

This clonotype was counted ten times or more. The rearrangement links TRBV4-1 to TRBJ2-7; 9 bases agree with TRBD2. The CDR3 runs to 15 residues. Germline V gene lookup returns CDR1 MGHRA and CDR2 YSYEKL. The J segment lost 3 bases and the V segment lost 2 bases, leaving 5 bases of the junction unmatched. DNA of the CDR3: TGCGCCAGCAGCCAAAGGCTAGCGGGGCTCTACGAGCAGTACTTC. This gives the protein CASSQRLAGLYEQYF.

The chain combines TRBV11-2 with TRBJ2-1, with D possibly matching TRBD2 (5 bases). The CDR3 sequence is 14 residues long. CDR1 is SGHAT and CDR2 is FQNNGV in the germline V gene. Deletions cut 1 base from V and 4 bases from J, with 8 bases between. The CDR3 DNA reads as TGTGCCAGCAGCTTAGTAGAGGGTTACAATGAGCAGTTCTTC. As protein: CASSLVEGYNEQFF. The whole variable domain, remainder taken from reference TRBV11-2 and TRBJ2-1, is EAGVAQSPRYKIIEKRQSVAFWCNPISGHATLYWYQQILGQGPKLLIQFQNNGVVDDSQLPKDRFSAERLKGVDSTLKIQPAKLEDSAVYLCASSLVEGYNEQFFGPGTRLTVL.

This clonotype occurred a few times. The chain carries TRBV6-5 and TRBJ2-1, with a tentative D call TRBD1 (5 bases). V lost 5 bases to trimming and J lost 9 bases, with 14 bases between them. CDR1 is MNHEY, CDR2 SVGAGI, per germline. This CDR3 comprises 13 residues. This CDR3 reads CASSGQGVPEQFF. In nucleotides, the CDR3 is TGTGCCAGCAGTGGACAAGGGGTTCCTGAGCAGTTCTTC.

This clonotype was observed many times. This chain connects TRBV7-3 to TRBJ2-1; D is unresolved. Germline-derived CDR1 and CDR2 are SGHTA and FQGTGA. CDR3 length: 13 residues. V lost 5 bases and J lost 7, with 12 bases in between. The CDR3 DNA reads as TGTGCCAGCAGCCCCCGACCTTGGAATGAGCAGTTCTTC. This codes for CASSPRPWNEQFF.

This clonotype has a count of ten or more. The J gene is TRBJ1-1, the V gene TRBV6-1, with D maybe TRBD1 (6 bases). The CDR3 consists of 14 residues. Looked up from germline, CDR1 is MNHNS and CDR2 is SASEGT. The germline V and J ends were trimmed by 1 base and 6 bases, with 12 bases remaining between them. The CDR3 reads CASSEGQGFAEAFF. CDR3 coding DNA: TGTGCCAGCAGTGAAGGCCAGGGGTTTGCTGAAGCTTTCTTT.

The rearrangement joins TRBV19 to TRBJ1-1, with D perhaps TRBD1 (6 bases). V gave up 5 bases and J gave up 0 bases, with 19 bases separating them. This CDR3 has 17 residues. The germline V gene encodes CDR1 LNHDA and CDR2 SQIVND (reference sequence). CDR3 coding DNA: TGTGCCAGTAGTCAAGCGCGTATCCAGGGGATGAACACTGAAGCTTTCTTT. This codes for CASSQARIQGMNTEAFF.

Ten or more counts support this clonotype. The rearrangement joins TRBV7-2 to TRBJ2-1; TRBD1 agrees at 10 bases. Germline CDR1 reads SGHTA; CDR2 reads FQGNSA. The CDR3 runs 14 residues. The junction had 11 bases not matched to a gene; V was cut back by 6 bases and J by 12 bases. The CDR3 coding sequence is TGTGCCAGCAGACTCATCCCCCGGGACAGGGGGCAGTTCTTC. Its protein is CASRLIPRDRGQFF.

At least ten counts were recorded for this clonotype. The chain employs TRBV24-1 and TRBJ2-1; 12 bases align to TRBD2. V shed 3 bases and J 2 bases; nucleotides not matched to a gene: 1. Germline loops: CDR1 KGHDR, CDR2 SFDVKD. This CDR3 spans 16 amino acids. DNA for the CDR3: TGTGCCACCAGTGATACTAGCGGGAGGACCTACAATGAGCAGTTCTTC. Amino acids: CATSDTSGRTYNEQFF.

This clonotype has just a few counts. This sequence joins TRBV12-3 or TRBV12-4 and TRBJ2-7; TRBD2 aligns across 14 bases. V shed 6 bases, J shed 12 bases, and the junction held 13 bases outside the gene matches. The CDR3 spans 15 residues. CDR3 protein: CASSAGTSGSLRRYF. Written as DNA, the CDR3 is TGTGCCAGCAGCGCCGGGACTAGCGGGAGCCTGAGGCGGTACTTC.

At least ten counts were recorded for this clonotype. CDR3 amino acids: CASSPTGTYYGYTF. DNA for the CDR3: TGTGCCAGCAGCCCCACCGGGACATACTATGGCTACACCTTC. The rearrangement uses TRBV9 and TRBJ1-2; perhaps TRBD1 as D (6 bases). The V gene's germline CDR1 is SGDLS and CDR2 YYNGEE. The CDR3 is made up of 14 amino acids. The V end was cut by 4 bases, the J end by 3 bases, with 13 bases between.

Ten or more counts support this clonotype. The genes are TRBV10-2 and TRBJ1-1; D is undetermined. CDR1 and CDR2 (germline): WSHSY, SAAADI. Trimming pared 3 bases from V and 0 bases from J, leaving 8 bases between. CDR3 length: 14 residues. CDR3 amino acids: CASSEGRMNTEAFF. Written as DNA, the CDR3 is TGCGCCAGCAGTGAAGGCCGGATGAACACTGAAGCTTTCTTT.

This clonotype has only a few counts. V usage is TRBV19 and J usage is TRBJ1-2, with 11 bases identical to TRBD1. Germline V gives CDR1 LNHDA, CDR2 SQIVND (reference sequence). Unmatched junction bases numbered 3, after V lost 6 bases and J lost 6 bases. This CDR3 has 13 amino acids. This chain's CDR3 is CASSRTGGDGYTF. For the CDR3, the DNA is TGTGCCAGTAGCAGGACAGGGGGCGATGGCTACACCTTC.

The chain carries TRBV11-2 and TRBJ1-1; tentative D call: TRBD1 (5 bases). The CDR3 sequence is 13 residues long. CDR1 is SGHAT and CDR2 is FQNNGV in the germline V gene. Trimming took 2 bases from V and 8 from J, leaving 12 bases between them. For the CDR3, the DNA is TGTGCCAGCAGCTTAAACGGATGGACAGAAGCTTTCTTT. It encodes CASSLNGWTEAFF.

Concerning this clonotype itself: The junction does not match germline at one end; this may be a read error. This chain links TRBV7-8 with TRBJ2-7; 10 bases are a match to TRBD1. Germline assignment: CDR1 SGHVS and CDR2 FQNEAQ. This CDR3 spans 13 amino acids. CDR3: CASRGTGAYEQHF. DNA for the CDR3: TGTGCCAGCCGTGGGACAGGGGCCTACGAGCAGCACTTC.

The chain is built from TRBV18 and TRBJ1-1, with a possible D match to TRBD1 (6 bases). The CDR3 loop spans 14 amino acids. V shed 1 base and J shed 6 bases, with 12 bases lying between them. The germline V gene encodes CDR1 KGHSH and CDR2 LQKENI. CDR3 amino acids: CASSPRAGASEAFF. The DNA for the CDR3 is TGTGCCAGCTCACCACGGGCAGGGGCCTCTGAAGCTTTCTTT.

This clonotype was picked up many times. V gene TRBV29-1 combines with J gene TRBJ1-1, with D uncertain. The CDR3 runs to 10 residues. Trimming cost V 4 bases and J 6 bases, with 6 bases left between them. The germline gives CDR1 SQVTM, CDR2 ANQGSEA. CDR3 sequence: CSVGGAEAFF. The CDR3 DNA follows: TGCAGCGTTGGTGGAGCTGAAGCTTTCTTT.

This clonotype has at least ten counts. This rearrangement joins TRBV5-1 to TRBJ1-5; unclear D gene. Germline V CDR1 and CDR2: SGHRS, YFSETQ. The CDR3 length is 13 residues. Trimming left V 4 bases short and J 2 bases short, with 7 bases between. The CDR3 reads CASSRNGNQPQHF. The CDR3 bases are TGCGCCAGCAGCCGGAACGGCAATCAGCCCCAGCATTTT. Based on the CDR3 plus reference TRBV5-1 and TRBJ1-5, the full variable domain is KAGVTQTPRYLIKTRGQQVTLSCSPISGHRSVSWYQQTPGQGLQFLFEYFSETQRNKGNFPGRFSGRQFSNSRSEMNVSTLELGDSALYLCASSRNGNQPQHFGDGTRLSIL.

The CDR3 DNA reads TGTGCCAACACACCAACCTCCTACGAGCAGTACTTC. Translated: CANTPTSYEQYF. V is TRBV18 and J is TRBJ2-7; no clear D. CDR3 length: 12 residues. Trimming cost V 10 bases and J 0 bases, with 10 bases left between them. Germline V CDR1 and CDR2: KGHSH, LQKENI.